One and the same sample provided the 12 T cell receptor beta chains below, sequenced in a study of molecular identifiers for immune sequencing clone quantification. MiXCR, applied by TCRdb to the PCR reads, yields one record per CDR3 protein. The data show approximately 550,000 distinct CDR3 sequences, around 23% seen once. Sequenced input: naive CD8+ T cells from blood, with Jurkat cell RNA spiked in. Subset described: FACS-sorted CD8+CD4-CCR7+CD45RA+ naive T cells. The receptor set was obtained from a human donor in good health. Some libraries in this study had Jurkat cell RNA spiked in.

Concerning this clonotype: Being one base from a much bigger clone, this may be a read error. This chain links TRBV12-3 or TRBV12-4 with TRBJ2-5, with D possibly TRBD1 on 5 matching bases. There are 14 residues in the CDR3. The CDR3 loop is CACSATAGQETQYF. The DNA of the CDR3 is TGTGCCTGCAGTGCGACAGCTGGCCAAGAGACCCAGTACTTC.

The V and J genes are TRBV27 and TRBJ2-1, with no clear D. The V and J ends lost 2 bases and 8 bases respectively, with 7 bases between them. In germline, CDR1 is MNHEY, CDR2 SMNVEV (reference sequence). The CDR3 contains 12 residues. The DNA for the CDR3 is TGTGCCAGCAGTTTAGGGGTCGATGAGCAGTTCTTC. It specifies CASSLGVDEQFF.

This clonotype was counted only a few times. This chain joins TRBV11-2 and TRBJ2-5; 12 nucleotides match TRBD2. Germline CDR1 and CDR2: SGHAT and FQNNGV. The CDR3 contains 18 residues. The J segment lost 2 bases and the V segment lost 2 bases, leaving 9 bases of the junction unmatched. CDR3 nucleotides: TGTGCCAGCAGCTTACCACCAATTGGACTAGCGGGGCAAGAGACCCAGTACTTC. It specifies CASSLPPIGLAGQETQYF.

This clonotype was observed a handful of times. The chain has TRBV6-2 or TRBV6-3 and TRBJ2-2; possibly TRBD2 for D (6 bases). CDR3 length: 19 residues. Germline-derived CDR1 and CDR2 are MNHEY and SVGEGT. The germline V and J ends were trimmed by 2 bases and 1 base, with 20 bases remaining between them. The CDR3 DNA follows: TGTGCCAGCAGTTACGAGAGACTAGTTGTAATAAAGAACACCGGGGAGCTGTTTTTT. This encodes CASSYERLVVIKNTGELFF.

The gene calls are TRBV7-8 and TRBJ2-7; weak D call: TRBD2 (5 bases). This CDR3 has 16 amino acids. V lost 2 bases and J 0 bases, leaving 14 bases between the germline ends. Germline assignment: CDR1 SGHVS and CDR2 FQNEAQ. In DNA form, the CDR3 reads TGTGCCAGCAGCTTAACCAACCGGGGTAGCTCCTACGAGCAGTACTTC. Translated: CASSLTNRGSSYEQYF.

The chain recombines TRBV10-3 with TRBJ1-1, with D unresolved. Germline-derived CDR1 and CDR2 are ENHRY and SYGVKD. This CDR3 contains 14 residues. V shed 0 bases and J shed 1 base, with 6 bases lying between them. CDR3 sequence reads: CAISESLPNTEAFF. Here the CDR3 DNA reads TGTGCCATCAGTGAGTCGCTACCGAACACTGAAGCTTTCTTT.

This clonotype occurred many times. The chain links TRBV7-2 to TRBJ2-1, with 11 nucleotides matching TRBD1. The CDR3 contains 16 residues. With 4 bases clipped from V and 4 bases from J, the junction kept 6 bases outside the gene matches. CDR1 and CDR2 from the germline V gene are SGHTA and FQGNSA. CDR3 DNA sequence: TGTGCCAGCAGCTCACGGACAGGGGGCTTGTACAATGAGCAGTTCTTC. Protein: CASSSRTGGLYNEQFF.

This clonotype was seen more than once but under ten times. The chain is built from TRBV7-6 and TRBJ2-3; 8 bases line up with TRBD1. Trimming took 1 base from V and 5 from J; bases not matched to a gene: 20. The CDR3 runs to 20 residues. Germline V lookup: CDR1 SGHVS, CDR2 FNYEAQ. The DNA of the CDR3 is TGTGCCAGCAGCTTAGATGCCCCTCTGGGGGGACAGGAGATAAAAGATACGCAGTATTTT. It is translated as CASSLDAPLGGQEIKDTQYF.

V and J are TRBV4-1 and TRBJ1-1, with no clear D. Germline CDR1 and CDR2: MGHRA and YSYEKL. The CDR3 covers 15 residues. Trimming pared 0 bases from V and 4 bases from J, leaving 12 bases between. The CDR3 nucleotides are TGCGCCAGCAGCCAAGATTTGGGTATGAGCACTGAAGCTTTCTTT. Translated, it gives CASSQDLGMSTEAFF.

This clonotype appeared many times. This chain links TRBV7-9 with TRBJ1-5, with TRBD1 matching 11 bases. V lost 5 bases to trimming and J lost 2 bases; unmatched junction nucleotides: 11. Germline loops: CDR1 SEHNR, CDR2 FQNEAQ (reference sequence). This CDR3 comprises 18 residues. Here the CDR3 DNA reads TGTGCCAGCAGCGCCGGACAGGGGGCTATTGTGGGCAATCAGCCCCAGCATTTT. Translated: CASSAGQGAIVGNQPQHF.

Regarding this clonotype: A much larger clone differs from this one at a single base, so this may be a read error. Written as DNA, the CDR3 is TGCGCCAGCGGCTACTATCTAGCGGGGGACACTTACGAGCAGTACTTC. This codes for CASGYYLAGDTYEQYF. V usage is TRBV5-1 and J usage is TRBJ2-7; 10 positions match TRBD2. The CDR3 sequence is 16 residues long. Germline lookup yields CDR1 SGHRS and CDR2 YFSETQ. The ends lost 7 bases at V and 4 bases at J; junction bases unmatched: 14.

The V call is TRBV19, the J call TRBJ1-1, with TRBD1 matching 7 bases. Germline trimming cut 6 bases from V and 4 bases from J; bases unmatched to any gene: 8. Germline V gene lookup returns CDR1 LNHDA and CDR2 SQIVND (reference sequence). The CDR3 loop spans 14 amino acids. The CDR3 sequence: CASSFTGVGTEAFF. The DNA for the CDR3 is TGTGCCAGTAGCTTCACAGGGGTTGGCACTGAAGCTTTCTTT.